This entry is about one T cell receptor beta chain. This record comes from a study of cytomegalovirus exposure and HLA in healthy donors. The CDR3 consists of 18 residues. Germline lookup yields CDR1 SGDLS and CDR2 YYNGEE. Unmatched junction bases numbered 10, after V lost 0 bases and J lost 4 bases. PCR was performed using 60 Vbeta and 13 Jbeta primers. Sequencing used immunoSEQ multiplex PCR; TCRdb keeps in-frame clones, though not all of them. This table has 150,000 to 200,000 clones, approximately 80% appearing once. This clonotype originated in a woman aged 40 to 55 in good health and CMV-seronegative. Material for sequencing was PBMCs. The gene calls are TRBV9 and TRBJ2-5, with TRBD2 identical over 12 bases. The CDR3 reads CASSVAASGGAGRETQYF. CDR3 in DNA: TGTGCCAGCAGCGTAGCAGCTAGCGGGGGGGCCGGTCGAGAGACCCAGTACTTC.